The 5 T cell receptor beta chains below come from one sample, sequenced in a study of blood T cell repertoires in COVID-19. The protocol was immunoSEQ multiplex PCR, while the TCRdb copy is restricted to in-frame clones and leaves out a portion. The sample shows some 46,000 clones, approximately 85% of them seen only once. The sample consisted of peripheral blood. These receptors were taken from a woman of 80 years or more with COVID-19, enrolled during active disease.

The CDR3 DNA reads TGTGCCAGTAGTCCGAGAAGGACATACCTTAAGGCTGGGGCCAACGTCCTGACTTTC. It is translated as CASSPRRTYLKAGANVLTF. This chain joins TRBV19 and TRBJ2-6; weak D call: TRBD1 (5 bases). The CDR3 is 19 residues long. The germline CDR1 and CDR2 sequences are LNHDA and SQIVND (reference sequence). Trimming pared 5 bases from V and 2 bases from J, leaving 22 bases between.

V gene TRBV21-1 combines with J gene TRBJ2-1; whether TRBD2, the table's D call, matches the DNA was not checked. TRBV21-1 represents a pseudogene. The length of the CDR3 is 17 residues. CDR3 DNA sequence: TGTGCCAGCAGCAAAGAGGGTAGGCTAGCGGGGGGAAATGAGCAGTTCTTC. Protein: CASSKEGRLAGGNEQFF.

This clone was seen only once. This chain joins TRBV19 and TRBJ2-1, with 9 bases aligning to TRBD2. Trimming cost V 3 bases and J 9 bases; bases outside gene matches: 12. Germline-derived CDR1 and CDR2 are LNHDA and SQIVND (reference sequence). The CDR3 has 16 residues. The DNA for the CDR3 is TGTGCCAGTAGTATTAGTAGCGGGAGTACGGTTCCTGAGCAGTTCTTC. This encodes CASSISSGSTVPEQFF. Complete variable domain (other parts from reference TRBV19 and TRBJ2-1): DGGITQSPKYLFRKEGQNVTLSCEQNLNHDAMYWYRQDPGQGLRLIYYSQIVNDFQKGDIAEGYSVSREKKESFPLTVTSAQKNPTAFYLCASSISSGSTVPEQFFGPGTRLTVL.

The V and J genes are TRBV7-6 and TRBJ2-1, with D possibly matching TRBD1 (6 bases). Trimming took off 7 bases at V and 1 base at J, with 17 bases between the two ends. The CDR3 contains 16 residues. The germline V gene has CDR1 SGHVS and CDR2 FNYEAQ. CDR3 sequence reads: CASNKNLGTSYNEQFF. CDR3 sequence (DNA): TGTGCCAGCAATAAAAACCTTGGGACATCCTACAATGAGCAGTTCTTC. Full variable domain (missing parts from reference TRBV7-6 and TRBJ2-1): GAGVSQSPRYKVTKRGQDVALRCDPISGHVSLYWYRQALGQGPEFLTYFNYEAQQDKSGLPNDRFSAERPEGSISTLTIQRTEQRDSAMYRCASNKNLGTSYNEQFFGPGTRLTVL.

The chain has TRBV2 and TRBJ2-2; D might be TRBD2 (6 bases). Germline V gives CDR1 SNHLY, CDR2 FYNNEI. V gave up 5 bases and J gave up 4 bases, with 17 bases separating them. The CDR3 length is 16 residues. CDR3 nucleotides: TGTGCCAGCAGTTCCCTTCCGGGACTCATCACCGGGGAGCTGTTTTTT. This codes for CASSSLPGLITGELFF.